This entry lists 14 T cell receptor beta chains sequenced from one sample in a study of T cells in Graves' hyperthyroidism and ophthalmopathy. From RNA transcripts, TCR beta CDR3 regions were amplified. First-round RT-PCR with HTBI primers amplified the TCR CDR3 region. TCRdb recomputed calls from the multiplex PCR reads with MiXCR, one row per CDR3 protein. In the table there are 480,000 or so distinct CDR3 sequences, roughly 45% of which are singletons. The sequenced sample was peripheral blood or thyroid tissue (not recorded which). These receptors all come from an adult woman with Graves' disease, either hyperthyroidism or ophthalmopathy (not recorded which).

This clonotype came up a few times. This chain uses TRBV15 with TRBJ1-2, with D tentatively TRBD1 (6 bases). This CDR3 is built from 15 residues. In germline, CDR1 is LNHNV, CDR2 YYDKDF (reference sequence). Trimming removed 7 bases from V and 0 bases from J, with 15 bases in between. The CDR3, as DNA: TGTGCCACCACCACAGGGTGGGGAGCTAACTATGGCTACACCTTC. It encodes CATTTGWGANYGYTF.

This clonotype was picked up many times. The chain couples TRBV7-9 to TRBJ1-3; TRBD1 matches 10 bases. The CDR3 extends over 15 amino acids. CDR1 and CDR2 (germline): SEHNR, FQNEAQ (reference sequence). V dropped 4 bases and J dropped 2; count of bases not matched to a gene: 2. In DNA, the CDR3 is TGTGCCAGCAGCTCCGACAGGGGGCCTGGAAACACCATATATTTT. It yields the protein CASSSDRGPGNTIYF. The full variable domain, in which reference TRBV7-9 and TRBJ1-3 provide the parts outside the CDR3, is DTGVSQNPRHKITKRGQNVTFRCDPISEHNRLYWYRQTLGQGPEFLTYFQNEAQLEKSRLLSDRFSAERPKGSFSTLEIQRTEQGDSAMYLCASSSDRGPGNTIYFGEGSWLTVV.

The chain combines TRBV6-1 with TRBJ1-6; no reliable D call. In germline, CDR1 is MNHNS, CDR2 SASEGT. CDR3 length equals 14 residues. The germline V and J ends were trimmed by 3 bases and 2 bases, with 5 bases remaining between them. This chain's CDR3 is CASSDRTYNSPLHF. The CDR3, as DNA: TGTGCCAGCAGTGACAGAACCTATAATTCACCCCTCCACTTT.

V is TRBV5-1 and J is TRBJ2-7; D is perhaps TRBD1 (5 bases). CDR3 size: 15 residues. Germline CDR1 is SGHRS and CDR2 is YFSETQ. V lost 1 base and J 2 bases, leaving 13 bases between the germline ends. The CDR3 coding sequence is TGCGCCAGCAGCTTGTTCCAGGGTGCCGCCTACGAGCAGTACTTC. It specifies CASSLFQGAAYEQYF.

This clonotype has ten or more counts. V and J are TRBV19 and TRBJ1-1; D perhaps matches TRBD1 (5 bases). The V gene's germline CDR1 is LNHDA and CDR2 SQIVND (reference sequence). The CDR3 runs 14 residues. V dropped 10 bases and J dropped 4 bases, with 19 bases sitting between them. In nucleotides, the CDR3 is TGTGCCACCAGCCGGGGCGGCTGGTCCACTGAAGCTTTCTTT. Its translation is CATSRGGWSTEAFF.

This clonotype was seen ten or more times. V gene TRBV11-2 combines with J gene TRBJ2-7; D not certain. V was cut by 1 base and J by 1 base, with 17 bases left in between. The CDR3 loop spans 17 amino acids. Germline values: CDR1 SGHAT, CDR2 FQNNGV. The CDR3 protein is CASSLAPLRKASYEQYF. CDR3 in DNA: TGTGCCAGCAGCTTAGCACCCCTACGAAAAGCGTCCTACGAGCAGTACTTC.

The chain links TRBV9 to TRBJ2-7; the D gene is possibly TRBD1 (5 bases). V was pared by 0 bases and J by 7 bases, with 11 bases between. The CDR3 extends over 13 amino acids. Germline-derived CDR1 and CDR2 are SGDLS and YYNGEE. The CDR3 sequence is CASSVAGLGEQYF. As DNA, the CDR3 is TGTGCCAGCAGCGTAGCAGGGCTTGGGGAGCAGTACTTC. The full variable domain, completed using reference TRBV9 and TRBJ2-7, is DSGVTQTPKHLITATGQRVTLRCSPRSGDLSVYWYQQSLDQGLQFLIQYYNGEERAKGNILERFSAQQFPDLHSELNLSSLELGDSALYFCASSVAGLGEQYFGPGTRLTVT.

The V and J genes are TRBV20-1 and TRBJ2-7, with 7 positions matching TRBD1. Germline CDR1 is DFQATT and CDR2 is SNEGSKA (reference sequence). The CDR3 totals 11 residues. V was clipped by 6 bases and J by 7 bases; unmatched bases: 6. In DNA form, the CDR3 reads TGCAGTGCCCCCAACAGGGGAGAGCAGTACTTC. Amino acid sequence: CSAPNRGEQYF.

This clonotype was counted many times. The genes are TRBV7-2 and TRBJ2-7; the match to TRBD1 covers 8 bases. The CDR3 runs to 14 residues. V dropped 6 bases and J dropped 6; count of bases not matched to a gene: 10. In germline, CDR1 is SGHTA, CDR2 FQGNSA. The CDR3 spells CASSQRTGNFEQYF. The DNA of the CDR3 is TGTGCCAGCAGTCAACGGACAGGGAATTTCGAGCAGTACTTC.

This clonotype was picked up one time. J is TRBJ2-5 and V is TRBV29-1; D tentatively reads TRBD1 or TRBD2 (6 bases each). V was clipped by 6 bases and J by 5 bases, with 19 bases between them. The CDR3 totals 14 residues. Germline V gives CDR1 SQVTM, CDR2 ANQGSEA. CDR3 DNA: TGCAGCGTCGCCCAGGCCGGGGGCAGGGAGACCCAGTACTTC. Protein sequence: CSVAQAGGRETQYF. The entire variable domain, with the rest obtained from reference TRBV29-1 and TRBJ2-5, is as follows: SAVISQKPSRDICQRGTSLTIQCQVDSQVTMMFWYRQQPGQSLTLIATANQGSEATYESGFVIDKFPISRPNLTFSTLTVSNMSPEDSSIYLCSVAQAGGRETQYFGPGTRLLVL.

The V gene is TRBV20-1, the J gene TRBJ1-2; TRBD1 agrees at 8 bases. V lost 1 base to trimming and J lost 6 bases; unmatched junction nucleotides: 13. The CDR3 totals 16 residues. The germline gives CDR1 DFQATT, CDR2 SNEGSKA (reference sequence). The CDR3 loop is CSARVRDRSWDDGYTF. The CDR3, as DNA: TGCAGTGCTAGAGTACGGGACAGGTCCTGGGACGATGGCTACACCTTC.

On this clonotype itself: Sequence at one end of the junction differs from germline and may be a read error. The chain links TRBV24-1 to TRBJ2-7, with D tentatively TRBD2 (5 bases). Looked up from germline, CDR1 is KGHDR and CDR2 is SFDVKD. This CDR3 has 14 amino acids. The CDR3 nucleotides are TGTGCCACCAGTGATTCGGGAACTGACTACGAGCAGTGCTTC. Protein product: CATSDSGTDYEQCF.

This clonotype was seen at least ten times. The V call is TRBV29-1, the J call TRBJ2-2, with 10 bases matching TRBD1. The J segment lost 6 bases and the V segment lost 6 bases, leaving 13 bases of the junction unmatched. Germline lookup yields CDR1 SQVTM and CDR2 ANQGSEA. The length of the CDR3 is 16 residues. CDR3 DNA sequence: TGCAGCGTGGAGGAACCGACAGGGGGCTTGGCCGGGGAGCTGTTTTTT. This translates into CSVEEPTGGLAGELFF.

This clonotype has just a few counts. The CDR3 loop reads CASSQEDVRGFRSGELFF. The CDR3 DNA sequence: TGCGCCAGCAGCCAAGAGGACGTTCGGGGGTTTAGATCCGGGGAGCTGTTTTTT. The V call is TRBV4-1, the J call TRBJ2-2; TRBD2 might be the D (6 bases). The CDR3 is made up of 18 amino acids. The V end was cut by 0 bases, the J end by 6 bases, with 20 bases between. CDR1 and CDR2 (germline): MGHRA, YSYEKL.